Listed below are T cell receptor beta chains from one sample, sequenced in a study of OX40 agonist ivuxolimab in advanced cancers. Sequencing was performed with immunoSEQ multiplex PCR; in TCRdb, only in-frame clones are kept and a portion is missing. This table holds 77,000 or so clones, approximately 84% found once. The sequenced sample was CD4+ or CD8+ T cells sorted from blood, obtained in a trial of the OX40 agonist ivuxolimab. Source of these receptors: an adult with an advanced solid tumor such as melanoma, head and neck, liver or kidney cancer. The CDR3 runs from the conserved cysteine through the conserved F or W. D genes are given only for firm matches. Rows give clone size only sometimes, using once, few, many, or a class for an expanded clone.

V gene	clone size	D gene	J gene	CDR3 DNA	CDR3 protein
TRBV2	NA	NA	TRBJ1-1	TGTGCCAGCATCGTCGAGTCGGGGGTTTTAACTGAAGCTTTCTTT	CASIVESGVLTEAFF
TRBV2	NA	NA	TRBJ2-6	TGTGCCAGCAGTCTATACTCTGGGGCCAACGTCCTGACTTTC	CASSLYSGANVLTF
TRBV18	NA	TRBD2	TRBJ2-1	TGTGCCAGCTCACCACCGTCCGGGACTAGCGGTTACAATGAGCAGTTCTTC	CASSPPSGTSGYNEQFF
TRBV30	NA	NA	TRBJ2-7	TGTGCCTGGAGGGTAGCGGCCTACGAGCAGTACTTC	CAWRVAAYEQYF
TRBV10-3	few	NA	TRBJ2-1	TGTGCCATCAGAGTACAGGACACGAGTTACAATGAGCAGTTCTTC	CAIRVQDTSYNEQFF
TRBV13	NA	TRBD1	TRBJ1-1	TGTGCCAGCAGCCGCTCGGGACAGACCATTATGAACACTGAAGCTTTCTTT	CASSRSGQTIMNTEAFF
TRBV5-4	NA	NA	TRBJ2-1	TGTGCCAGCAGGGAACAGGTTTCTAATGAGCAGTTCTTC	CASREQVSNEQFF
TRBV5-4	NA	TRBD2	TRBJ2-7	TGTGCCAGCAGCTTACGGCTAGCGGACCTCGAGCAGTACTTC	CASSLRLADLEQYF
TRBV7-2	NA	NA	TRBJ2-5	TGTGCCAGCAGCTTGAATTTTCATATCCCTATTGGGGAGACCCAGTACTTC	CASSLNFHIPIGETQYF
TRBV5-1	NA	NA	TRBJ1-2	TGCGCCAGCAGCTCAACCGGGAGAATGGGCTACACCTTC	CASSSTGRMGYTF
TRBV13	NA	TRBD2	TRBJ2-7	TGTGCCAGCAGCGCAAAGGGTAGCGGGAGAGAGTACGAGCAGTACTTC	CASSAKGSGREYEQYF
TRBV5-1	NA	TRBD2	TRBJ2-1	TGCGCCAGCAGCTTGGCCGCGGGGGGCCTGTACAATGAGCAGTTCTTC	CASSLAAGGLYNEQFF
TRBV6-5	NA	NA	TRBJ2-3	TGTGCCAGCAGAGGACTTAGCACAGATACGCAGTATTTT	CASRGLSTDTQYF
TRBV6-6	few	NA	TRBJ1-1	TGTGCCAGCAGTTACTCGTCGGTTAACACTGAAGCTTTCTTT	CASSYSSVNTEAFF
TRBV7-3	NA	NA	TRBJ2-1	TGTGCCAGCAGCGGAAGCCCCCCGGGGGACAATGAGCAGTTCTTC	CASSGSPPGDNEQFF
TRBV5-4	NA	NA	TRBJ1-1	TGTGCCAGCAGCTTTCGCAGGGGAGTTGATACTGAAGCTTTCTTT	CASSFRRGVDTEAFF
TRBV29-1	NA	TRBD2	TRBJ2-1	TGCAGCGGGAGGGGAGCGGGAGCGGGATACAATGAGCAGTTCTTC	CSGRGAGAGYNEQFF
TRBV29-1	NA	NA	TRBJ1-1	TGCAGCGTTGTGGGGCAGACGAACACTGAAGCTTTCTTT	CSVVGQTNTEAFF
TRBV19	NA	NA	TRBJ1-4	TGTGCCAGTAGTCGGGGAGTGTGGGGTGCAGATCTCGGTAATGAAAAACTGTTTTTT	CASSRGVWGADLGNEKLFF
TRBV10-3	many	TRBD1	TRBJ1-2	TGTGCCATCAGTGACCCCAGGGGACAGGGTGATGGCTACACCTTC	CAISDPRGQGDGYTF
TRBV6-6	NA	TRBD2	TRBJ2-5	TGTGCCAGCACCTTCTGGGGGGGGAAAGAGACCCAGTACTTC	CASTFWGGKETQYF
TRBV5-4	NA	NA	TRBJ1-1	TGTGCCAGCAGCTTACCACTCGGAGAGACTGAAGCTTTCTTT	CASSLPLGETEAFF
TRBV18	NA	NA	TRBJ2-5	TGTGCCAGCTCACAGGGGTACCAAGAGACCCAGTACTTC	CASSQGYQETQYF
TRBV9	NA	NA	TRBJ2-3	TGTGCCAGCACCCGACGGGGGTCTAGCACAGATACGCAGTATTTT	CASTRRGSSTDTQYF
TRBV5-1	NA	NA	TRBJ2-5	TGCGCCAGCAGCTCTTTAGCGGACCAAGAGACCCAGTACTTC	CASSSLADQETQYF
TRBV5-1	NA	NA	TRBJ1-2	TGCGCCAGCAGCTTGAGCCGGGAGTATGGCTACACCTTC	CASSLSREYGYTF
TRBV5-6	NA	NA	TRBJ2-7	TGTGCCAGCAGCTTATACTCCTATACCTACGAGCAGTACTTC	CASSLYSYTYEQYF
TRBV7-2	NA	TRBD2	TRBJ2-1	TGTGCCAGCAGCTTAGCGGGGTTTACTAGCGGCTTAACCCGATACAATGAGCAGTTCTTC	CASSLAGFTSGLTRYNEQFF
TRBV6-5	NA	NA	TRBJ1-2	TGTGCCAGCAGTACCCCCAGGGGCCCCTATGGCTACACCTTC	CASSTPRGPYGYTF
TRBV19	few	NA	TRBJ2-7	TGTGCCAGTAGTATTGGGACCTACGAGCAGTACTTC	CASSIGTYEQYF
TRBV25-1	NA	NA	TRBJ2-5	TGTGCCAGCGGTATACCGTCATCGGGGCTACAAGAGACCCAGTACTTC	CASGIPSSGLQETQYF
TRBV18	NA	NA	TRBJ2-6	TGTGCCAGCTCACCCGCCTCTGGGGCCAACGTCCTGACTTTC	CASSPASGANVLTF
TRBV27	NA	NA	TRBJ1-1	TGTGCCAGCACCCGAGGGGGGAACACTGAAGCTTTCTTT	CASTRGGNTEAFF
TRBV7-3	NA	NA	TRBJ1-1	TGTGCCAGCAGCCTTCGCAGGGTTGAAACTGAAGCTTTCTTT	CASSLRRVETEAFF
TRBV12-5	NA	TRBD1	TRBJ1-5	TGTGCTAGTGGTTTGGGGACAGGGTTTTCTCAGCCCCAGCATTTT	CASGLGTGFSQPQHF
TRBV4-1	NA	NA	TRBJ2-3	TGCGCCAGCAGTTACCTGGGTGGGGGCCCTAGCACAGATACGCAGTATTTT	CASSYLGGGPSTDTQYF
TRBV18	NA	TRBD1	TRBJ1-6	TGTGCCAGCTCACCGCCGACAGGGTACTCACCCCTCCACTTT	CASSPPTGYSPLHF
TRBV4-2	few	NA	TRBJ2-4	TGTGCCAGCAGCCAAGATTTAGACATTCAGTACTTC	CASSQDLDIQYF
TRBV2	NA	NA	TRBJ1-5	TGTGCCAGCAGCCCAGGTCGGGGGAATCAGCCCCAGCATTTT	CASSPGRGNQPQHF
TRBV7-2	NA	NA	TRBJ2-1	TGTGCCAGCAGCTTAGTAGGTGAGCAGTTCTTC	CASSLVGEQFF
TRBV7-8	NA	TRBD2	TRBJ2-5	TGTGCCAGCAGCTTTCGTACCGGGGGGTTGGAAGAGACCCAGTACTTC	CASSFRTGGLEETQYF
TRBV7-2	once	NA	TRBJ2-7	TGTGCCAGCAGCTTAGTCGGCTCTTCGCGCGAGCAGTACTTC	CASSLVGSSREQYF
TRBV6-5	NA	TRBD2	TRBJ2-5	TGTGCCAGCAGTTACTCCGGGACTAGCGGGGGAGAGACCCAGTACTTC	CASSYSGTSGGETQYF
TRBV5-1	NA	TRBD2	TRBJ2-5	TGCGCCAGCAGCTTGTTGGCTAGCGGGAATGAAGAGACCCAGTACTTC	CASSLLASGNEETQYF
TRBV18	once	NA	TRBJ1-1	TGTGCCAGCTCGAGCGGGACGAACACTGAAGCTTTCTTT	CASSSGTNTEAFF
TRBV5-3	NA	NA	TRBJ1-1	TGTGCCAGCAGCTTGCATCCCCTGGGAACTGAAGCTTTCTTT	CASSLHPLGTEAFF
TRBV5-1	once	NA	TRBJ2-2	TGCGCCAGCAGCCCGGCGCCCCCGAACACCGGGGAGCTGTTTTTT	CASSPAPPNTGELFF
TRBV11-3	NA	NA	TRBJ1-1	TGTGCCAGCAGCTCCCGACCCGAGGGCACTGAAGCTTTCTTT	CASSSRPEGTEAFF
TRBV27	NA	NA	TRBJ1-1	TGTGCGATAGGGGCTTCGAACACTGAAGCTTTCTTT	CAIGASNTEAFF
TRBV7-2	NA	NA	TRBJ2-7	TGTGCCAGCAGCTTAGACCGGACTGGCGTCGAGCAGTACTTC	CASSLDRTGVEQYF
TRBV18	NA	NA	TRBJ2-5	TGTGCCAGCTCACTAATGACAGGAGCACAAGAGACCCAGTACTTC	CASSLMTGAQETQYF
TRBV7-6	few	NA	TRBJ1-2	TGTGCCAGCAGCTTCCCCGGGGGCTATGGCTACACCTTC	CASSFPGGYGYTF
TRBV2	NA	NA	TRBJ2-2	TGTGCCAGCAGTGGGGGGACTTTGAACACCGGGGAGCTGTTTTTT	CASSGGTLNTGELFF